The 26 T cell receptor beta chains presented below share a single source sample, sequenced in a study of cytomegalovirus exposure and HLA in healthy donors (dated by TCRdb to the late 2010s). Library method: the immunoSEQ multiplex PCR assay. For the multiplex PCR, a mixture combining 60 forward primers for TCR Vbeta segments and 13 reverse primers for TCR Jbeta segments was used. TCRdb took over this immuneACCESS table, retaining in-frame rearrangements with V and J assigned. Such tables are incomplete; in checked studies, under half of the missing clones stem from an unresolved V gene, and the remainder is unexplained. This sample is represented by around 95,000 clones; about 75% of them were singletons. The ten biggest clones cover around 10% of the sample. The sequenced sample consisted of PBMCs. The receptors derive from a man aged 30 to 39 in good health and CMV-seropositive.

Concerning this clone itself: One end of the junction varies from germline; a read error may be responsible. This chain uses TRBV11-2 with TRBJ2-7; perhaps TRBD2 as D (6 bases). The CDR3 totals 14 residues. Looked up from germline, CDR1 is SGHAT and CDR2 is FQNNGV. The CDR3 DNA follows: TGTGCCAGCAGCTTGGTCGGAGGGTTGGGGGAGCAGCACTTC. Translation: CASSLVGGLGEQHF. Complete variable domain (other parts from reference TRBV11-2 and TRBJ2-7): EAGVAQSPRYKIIEKRQSVAFWCNPISGHATLYWYQQILGQGPKLLIQFQNNGVVDDSQLPKDRFSAERLKGVDSTLKIQPAKLEDSAVYLCASSLVGGLGEQHFGPGTRLTVT.

This chain uses TRBV4-2 with TRBJ2-3; D possibly corresponds to TRBD2 (5 bases). Germline CDR1 is LGHNA and CDR2 is YNFKEQ. V lost 1 base, J lost 1 base, and 12 bases lay in between. The CDR3 covers 16 residues. In nucleotides, the CDR3 is TGTGCCAGCAGCCAAGGCCGCATCGGGGGCACAGATACGCAGTATTTT. It specifies CASSQGRIGGTDTQYF.

This chain joins TRBV19 and TRBJ1-2; D is unclear. The CDR3 sequence is 13 residues long. V lost 5 bases, J lost 5 bases, and 12 bases lay in between. Germline V gives CDR1 LNHDA, CDR2 SQIVND (reference sequence). As DNA, the CDR3 is TGTGCCAGTAGTGCCGCGGGGTTTTATGGCTACACCTTC. Protein sequence: CASSAAGFYGYTF.

This clone showed up just a few times. The rearrangement uses TRBV30 and TRBJ1-3; D is perhaps TRBD1 (5 bases). Germline V gene data show CDR1 as GTSNPN and CDR2 as SVGIG (reference sequence). This CDR3 comprises 16 residues. The V end was cut by 4 bases, the J end by 2 bases, with 18 bases between. Here the CDR3 DNA reads TGTGCCTGGACCCCCCCTCATGACAGAACTGGAAACACCATATATTTT. This gives the protein CAWTPPHDRTGNTIYF.

The CDR3 loop is CASSVEGDRYNEQFF. The CDR3 nucleotides read TGTGCCAGCAGCGTAGAGGGGGACAGGTACAATGAGCAGTTCTTC. V and J are TRBV9 and TRBJ2-1, with TRBD1 matching over 8 bases. The CDR3 runs 15 residues. Trimming took 0 bases from V and 4 from J; bases not matched to a gene: 3. CDR1 is SGDLS, CDR2 YYNGEE, per germline.

The CDR3 DNA reads TGTGCCAGCAGCTTAACGGTGGATCAGCCCCAGCATTTT. It codes for CASSLTVDQPQHF. The J gene is TRBJ1-5, the V gene TRBV7-2; D not certain. Germline V gene lookup returns CDR1 SGHTA and CDR2 FQGNSA. V shed 2 bases and J shed 5 bases, with 7 bases lying between them. The CDR3 runs 13 residues.

The J gene is TRBJ2-5, the V gene TRBV5-1; D perhaps matches TRBD2 (5 bases). The end of the DNA fits TRBJ2-7 better, so the J call may be wrong. The CDR3 length is 15 residues. CDR1 and CDR2 (germline): SGHRS, YFSETQ. CDR3: CASSQRVGTGSEQYF. The CDR3 bases are TGCGCCAGCAGCCAGAGGGTTGGCACGGGGAGCGAGCAGTACTTC.

The chain uses TRBV7-6 and TRBJ2-1, with 7 bases lining up with TRBD2. V was clipped by 4 bases and J by 7 bases; unmatched bases: 13. CDR1 SGHVS and CDR2 FNYEAQ come from the germline V gene. CDR3 length: 16 amino acids. The CDR3 region is CASSSPYGEGLNEQFF. The DNA of the CDR3 is TGTGCCAGCAGCTCTCCCTACGGGGAGGGCCTTAATGAGCAGTTCTTC.

V usage is TRBV5-1 and J usage is TRBJ2-5, with TRBD1 identical over 7 bases. Per the germline V gene, CDR1 is SGHRS and CDR2 is YFSETQ. Unmatched junction bases numbered 7, after V lost 0 bases and J lost 11 bases. The CDR3 contains 13 residues. The CDR3 here is CASSLGTGREQYF. For the CDR3, the DNA is TGCGCCAGCAGCTTGGGGACAGGAAGGGAGCAGTACTTC.

The V call is TRBV30, the J call TRBJ2-7, with 9 bases matching TRBD1. With 2 bases clipped from V and 1 base from J, the junction kept 3 bases outside the gene matches. Germline V gives CDR1 GTSNPN, CDR2 SVGIG (reference sequence). CDR3 length: 14 residues. CDR3 coding DNA: TGTGCCTGGAGTCCAGGGACAGGGTCCTACGAGCAGTACTTC. Protein sequence: CAWSPGTGSYEQYF.

The table lists this clone with a few counts. V usage is TRBV5-1 and J usage is TRBJ2-2; possibly TRBD1 for D (6 bases). With 0 bases removed from V and 3 bases from J, the gap between germline ends came to 9 bases. CDR1 is SGHRS, CDR2 YFSETQ, per germline. The CDR3 runs 15 residues. CDR3 protein: CASSLGQADTGELFF. The CDR3 DNA reads as TGCGCCAGCAGCTTGGGACAGGCTGACACCGGGGAGCTGTTTTTT. The full variable domain, rest sourced from reference TRBV5-1 and TRBJ2-2, is KAGVTQTPRYLIKTRGQQVTLSCSPISGHRSVSWYQQTPGQGLQFLFEYFSETQRNKGNFPGRFSGRQFSNSRSEMNVSTLELGDSALYLCASSLGQADTGELFFGEGSRLTVL.

This chain joins TRBV29-1 and TRBJ2-7, with TRBD1 as a possible D gene (6 bases). Trimming took 0 bases from V and 6 from J, leaving 15 bases between them. Germline CDR1 and CDR2: SQVTM and ANQGSEA. This CDR3 contains 14 residues. CDR3 amino acids: CSVEDGRGIGEQYF. The CDR3 DNA reads as TGCAGCGTTGAAGATGGCAGGGGAATTGGCGAGCAGTACTTC.

The count of this clone is one. This chain's CDR3 is CASSGGGVGFYGYTF. In DNA form, the CDR3 reads TGTGCCAGCAGCGGAGGTGGCGTGGGGTTCTATGGCTACACCTTC. The V and J genes are TRBV28 and TRBJ1-2; no clear D. Per germline, CDR1 MDHEN and CDR2 SYDVKM. V shed 6 bases and J shed 4 bases, with 18 bases lying between them. The CDR3 is 15 residues long.

The chain has TRBV6-1 and TRBJ1-6, with D unclear. Germline V gene sequence: CDR1 MNHNS, CDR2 SASEGT. This CDR3 has 14 residues. Trimming stripped 8 bases from V and 5 bases from J, with 13 bases between. The CDR3 protein is CASRPSGDNSPLHF. The CDR3 nucleotides are TGTGCCAGCCGCCCATCGGGTGATAATTCACCCCTCCACTTT.

This chain connects TRBV15 to TRBJ2-3; maybe TRBD1 (6 bases). V lost 3 bases and J lost 2, with 12 bases in between. Germline CDR1 is LNHNV and CDR2 is YYDKDF (reference sequence). This CDR3 has 15 residues. The CDR3 DNA is TGTGCCACCAGCAGGAGGGGGACATTCACAGATACGCAGTATTTT. Residues: CATSRRGTFTDTQYF.

This chain uses TRBV5-4 with TRBJ1-1; a weak D match, TRBD1 (5 bases). Deletions cut 4 bases from V and 2 bases from J, with 9 bases between. CDR3 length equals 13 residues. Germline-derived CDR1 and CDR2 are SGHNT and YYREEE (reference sequence). CDR3 region: CASSADSNTEAFF. The CDR3 bases are TGTGCCAGCAGCGCCGACAGTAACACTGAAGCTTTCTTT.

The chain is built from TRBV5-1 and TRBJ2-1; 13 bases are a match to TRBD2. Per germline, CDR1 SGHRS and CDR2 YFSETQ. This CDR3 has 17 amino acids. The V segment lost 4 bases and the J segment 5 bases; nucleotides outside the gene matches: 9. CDR3 coding DNA: TGCGCCAGCAGCCGCCTCCCGGGACTAGCGGGGAACAATGAGCAGTTCTTC. Translating gives CASSRLPGLAGNNEQFF.

The chain joins TRBV5-5 to TRBJ1-5; 8 nucleotides match TRBD1. The V segment lost 2 bases and the J segment 0 bases; nucleotides outside the gene matches: 10. Per the germline V gene, CDR1 is SGHKS and CDR2 is YYEKEE (reference sequence). The CDR3 spans 18 residues. CDR3 in amino acids: CASSLGQGGSLSNQPQHF. For the CDR3, the DNA is TGTGCCAGCAGCTTAGGACAGGGCGGTAGTCTTAGCAATCAGCCCCAGCATTTT.

V usage is TRBV29-1 and J usage is TRBJ2-7; tentative D call: TRBD1 (6 bases). The ends were cut back, 5 bases at V and 2 bases at J, with 10 bases in the middle. This CDR3 spans 12 amino acids. The germline CDR1 and CDR2 sequences are SQVTM and ANQGSEA. CDR3 region: CSVTGTTYEQYF. CDR3 nucleotides: TGCAGCGTTACCGGGACAACCTACGAGCAGTACTTC.

This sequence joins TRBV5-6 and TRBJ1-2; 7 bases map to TRBD1. Germline V CDR1 and CDR2: SGHDT, YYEEEE. The CDR3 covers 15 residues. V shed 5 bases, J shed 2 bases, and the junction held 9 bases outside the gene matches. CDR3 loop: CASSPPGGGNYGYTF. In DNA, the CDR3 is TGTGCCAGCAGTCCCCCCGGAGGGGGCAACTATGGCTACACCTTC.

DNA for the CDR3: TGCGCCAGCAGCTTCGGGGTTTCCTACGAGCAGTACTTC. Protein product: CASSFGVSYEQYF. The chain carries TRBV5-1 and TRBJ2-7; D is possibly TRBD2 (5 bases). The CDR3 extends over 13 amino acids. Germline V CDR1 and CDR2: SGHRS, YFSETQ. Trimming stripped 2 bases from V and 1 base from J, with 7 bases between.

This clone was observed a few times. The chain carries TRBV2 and TRBJ1-2, with a weak D call TRBD1 (5 bases). With 0 bases removed from V and 2 bases from J, the gap between germline ends came to 10 bases. This CDR3 has 15 residues. The V gene's germline CDR1 is SNHLY and CDR2 FYNNEI. For the CDR3, the DNA is TGTGCCAGCAGTGAAGCTCCGCCAGGGAACTATGGCTACACCTTC. It translates to CASSEAPPGNYGYTF.

V and J are TRBV27 and TRBJ2-7; TRBD2 matches 8 bases. CDR1 and CDR2 (germline): MNHEY, SMNVEV (reference sequence). The CDR3 has 15 residues. The V gene end was trimmed by 0 bases and the J gene end by 4 bases; junction bases not matched to a gene: 5. CDR3 nucleotide sequence: TGTGCCAGCAGTTTATCGTTCGGGGGGGCTTACGAGCAGTACTTC. Amino acids: CASSLSFGGAYEQYF.

This rearrangement joins TRBV9 to TRBJ2-3; 10 nucleotides line up with TRBD2. The V gene's germline CDR1 is SGDLS and CDR2 YYNGEE. The CDR3 covers 16 residues. The J segment lost 0 bases and the V segment lost 1 base, leaving 2 bases of the junction unmatched. CDR3 residues: CASSVLAGESTDTQYF. CDR3 DNA: TGTGCCAGCAGCGTACTAGCGGGGGAGAGCACAGATACGCAGTATTTT.

V usage is TRBV5-1 and J usage is TRBJ2-7; 10 nucleotides line up with TRBD1. V was pared by 2 bases and J by 4 bases, with 12 bases of the junction left unmatched. The CDR3 loop spans 17 amino acids. Germline loops: CDR1 SGHRS, CDR2 YFSETQ. The CDR3 here is CASSFPLRGDRGYEQYF. CDR3 sequence (DNA): TGCGCCAGCAGCTTCCCCTTGCGTGGGGACAGGGGATACGAGCAGTACTTC.

The chain uses TRBV9 and TRBJ2-2; tentatively, D is TRBD2 (5 bases). V lost 3 bases to trimming and J lost 4 bases, with 19 bases between them. The length of the CDR3 is 17 residues. Per germline, CDR1 SGDLS and CDR2 YYNGEE. The CDR3 region has the DNA TGTGCCAGCAGCGCCCTGGACGGGGTAACGAGCACCGGGGAGCTGTTTTTT. It yields the protein CASSALDGVTSTGELFF.